Listed below are T cell receptor beta chains from one sample, sequenced in a study of blood T cell repertoires in COVID-19. Method: immunoSEQ multiplex PCR; TCRdb's copy keeps in-frame clones and lacks some. There are around 300,000 clones in the sample; approximately 88% occur only once, and approximately 1% lies in the top ten. The specimen was PBMCs or T cells enriched from blood (not recorded which). These receptor sequences come from a woman in her 30s who had recovered from COVID-19. Both conserved end residues are part of each CDR3. The D gene is left open where the match is weak. Clone size is stated in some rows and not others, as once, few, many or a class when expanded.

DNA: TGCGCCAGCAGCTTGGACGGGACACCGGATGGCTACACCTTC
CDR3: CASSLDGTPDGYTF
J: TRBJ1-2
V: TRBV5-1
D: .
size: .

DNA: TGTGCCAGCAGTTCCCGGACAGGGGGAAGCCTCTATGGCTACACCTTC
CDR3: CASSSRTGGSLYGYTF
J: TRBJ1-2
V: TRBV6-5
D: TRBD1
size: .

DNA: TGTGCCAGCAGTTTACGGACAGTTCATAATTCACCCCTCCACTTT
CDR3: CASSLRTVHNSPLHF
J: TRBJ1-6
V: TRBV28
D: .
size: .

DNA: TGTGCCAGCAGCCCGGACCATCCGGGACAGGGTTTCTATGGCTACACCTTC
CDR3: CASSPDHPGQGFYGYTF
J: TRBJ1-2
V: TRBV7-9
D: TRBD1
size: .

DNA: TGTGCCACCGGTGACAGAGGCTATGGCTACACCTTC
CDR3: CATGDRGYGYTF
J: TRBJ1-2
V: TRBV28
D: .
size: .

DNA: TGTGCCAGCAGCGTGCTCGGCCAGGCAAATCAGCCCCAGCATTTT
CDR3: CASSVLGQANQPQHF
J: TRBJ1-5
V: TRBV9
D: .
size: .

DNA: TGTGCCAGAAGCTCGGTGAGGGGGCTCCGAGGAAATTCACCCCTCCACTTT
CDR3: CARSSVRGLRGNSPLHF
J: TRBJ1-6
V: TRBV5-3
D: TRBD1
size: .

DNA: TGTGCCAGCAGTTACTCGACTTTCGGCAGGGCCACTGAAGCTTTCTTT
CDR3: CASSYSTFGRATEAFF
J: TRBJ1-1
V: TRBV6-5
D: .
size: .

DNA: TGCGCCAGCAGCCAACACTGGACTAGCGGGAGAATCGCTCGTGAGCAGTTCTTC
CDR3: CASSQHWTSGRIAREQFF
J: TRBJ2-1
V: TRBV4-1
D: TRBD2
size: .

DNA: TGTGCCAGCAGTTACCCTGGACTAGCGGGGGGGCGGAATGAGCAGTTCTTC
CDR3: CASSYPGLAGGRNEQFF
J: TRBJ2-1
V: TRBV6-2/TRBV6-3
D: TRBD2
size: .

DNA: TGTGCCAGTAGTACGCGACTTACAGATACGCAGTATTTT
CDR3: CASSTRLTDTQYF
J: TRBJ2-3
V: TRBV19
D: .
size: .

DNA: TGTGCCAGCAGGTCCGGGGGGGTCGTCTACAATGAGCAGTTCTTC
CDR3: CASRSGGVVYNEQFF
J: TRBJ2-1
V: TRBV7-9
D: TRBD2
size: few

DNA: TGTGCCAGCAGTGAAGAACAGGGGACAGATACGCAGTATTTT
CDR3: CASSEEQGTDTQYF
J: TRBJ2-3
V: TRBV25-1
D: TRBD1
size: .

DNA: TGTGCCAGCACCAAACAGGGTAACACTGAAGCTTTCTTT
CDR3: CASTKQGNTEAFF
J: TRBJ1-1
V: TRBV21-1
D: .
size: .

DNA: TGTGCCAGCAGCTTCGGACTCGCAGTGTACGAGCAGTACTTC
CDR3: CASSFGLAVYEQYF
J: TRBJ2-7
V: TRBV7-8
D: .
size: .

DNA: TGTGCCAGCAGCTTAGGGCTAGCGGGCGTGCACGAGCAGTACTTC
CDR3: CASSLGLAGVHEQYF
J: TRBJ2-7
V: TRBV11-2
D: TRBD2
size: .

DNA: TGTGCCAGCAGCCGAACCAGGGAGGAGCTGTTTTTT
CDR3: CASSRTREELFF
J: TRBJ2-2
V: TRBV12-3/TRBV12-4
D: .
size: .

DNA: TGTGCCAGCAGCAAGGGACAGGGGAACGGGTGGGCTGAAGCTTTCTTT
CDR3: CASSKGQGNGWAEAFF
J: TRBJ1-1
V: TRBV21-1
D: .
size: .

DNA: TGTGCCAGCAGCTTAGCGAGTGTGGGGAGTAGTGGCTACACCTTC
CDR3: CASSLASVGSSGYTF
J: TRBJ1-2
V: TRBV7-9
D: .
size: .

DNA: TGCGCCAGCAGACGTCTCGCGGGATTAAGCTACGAGCAGTACTTC
CDR3: CASRRLAGLSYEQYF
J: TRBJ2-7
V: TRBV5-1
D: .
size: .

DNA: TGCGCCAGCAGCTTGATCAGTCCCACAGATACGCAGTATTTT
CDR3: CASSLISPTDTQYF
J: TRBJ2-3
V: TRBV5-1
D: .
size: .

DNA: TGTGCCAGCAGGGACGGGACTTTCGAAAATCAGCCCCAGCATTTT
CDR3: CASRDGTFENQPQHF
J: TRBJ1-5
V: TRBV7-9
D: .
size: .

DNA: TGTGCCAGCTCACCAATGGAGGGGGCGTACGGCTACACCTTC
CDR3: CASSPMEGAYGYTF
J: TRBJ1-2
V: TRBV18
D: TRBD1
size: .

DNA: TGTGCCAGCAGCTTAACTCCAGGCACAGATACGCAGTATTTT
CDR3: CASSLTPGTDTQYF
J: TRBJ2-3
V: TRBV7-3
D: .
size: .

DNA: TGTGCCAGCAGCTTATGGGGGGACGACACTGAAGCTTTCTTT
CDR3: CASSLWGDDTEAFF
J: TRBJ1-1
V: TRBV7-9
D: .
size: .

DNA: TGTGCCAGCTCACCCAAGGACACCAGGTACCAAGAGACCCAGTACTTC
CDR3: CASSPKDTRYQETQYF
J: TRBJ2-5
V: TRBV18
D: .
size: .

DNA: TGTGCCAGCAGTTTAGACAGGGAATACACTGAAGCTTTCTTT
CDR3: CASSLDREYTEAFF
J: TRBJ1-1
V: TRBV27
D: TRBD1
size: .

DNA: TGTGCCAGCAGCCAAGATGGAAAGCGATTTTCTAGCGGGAGGGCCGGCACAGATACGCAGTATTTT
CDR3: CASSQDGKRFSSGRAGTDTQYF
J: TRBJ2-3
V: TRBV3-1/TRBV3-2
D: TRBD2
size: .

DNA: TGTGCCAGCACCCGCCAGGGAAGCACTGAAGCTTTCTTT
CDR3: CASTRQGSTEAFF
J: TRBJ1-1
V: TRBV13
D: .
size: .

DNA: TGTGCCAGCAGCCTTGGACTAGCGGTACCGGACGAGCAGTTCTTC
CDR3: CASSLGLAVPDEQFF
J: TRBJ2-1
V: TRBV9
D: TRBD2
size: .

DNA: TGTGCTAGTGGTTTGGGCGGGAGCCACGAGCAGTACTTC
CDR3: CASGLGGSHEQYF
J: TRBJ2-7
V: TRBV12-5
D: TRBD2
size: .

DNA: TGTGCCAGCAGCCAAGTCGGGGGCTATGGCTACACCTTC
CDR3: CASSQVGGYGYTF
J: TRBJ1-2
V: TRBV3-1/TRBV3-2
D: .
size: .

DNA: TGTGCCAGCAGCCTACTGGGCCACACCTACGAGCAGTACTTC
CDR3: CASSLLGHTYEQYF
J: TRBJ2-7
V: TRBV27
D: .
size: .

DNA: TGTGCCAGCAGCTCTGAACTAGAAAGCACAGATACGCAGTATTTT
CDR3: CASSSELESTDTQYF
J: TRBJ2-3
V: TRBV5-6
D: .
size: .

DNA: TGCAGTGCTAGTGCCTCGAGGGAGCGGGGGAATAAATGGGAGACCCAGTACTTC
CDR3: CSASASRERGNKWETQYF
J: TRBJ2-5
V: TRBV20-1
D: TRBD2
size: .

DNA: TGTGCCAGCAGCGCAGGGGGCGGTGAAGCTTTCTTT
CDR3: CASSAGGGEAFF
J: TRBJ1-1
V: TRBV7-9
D: TRBD1
size: .